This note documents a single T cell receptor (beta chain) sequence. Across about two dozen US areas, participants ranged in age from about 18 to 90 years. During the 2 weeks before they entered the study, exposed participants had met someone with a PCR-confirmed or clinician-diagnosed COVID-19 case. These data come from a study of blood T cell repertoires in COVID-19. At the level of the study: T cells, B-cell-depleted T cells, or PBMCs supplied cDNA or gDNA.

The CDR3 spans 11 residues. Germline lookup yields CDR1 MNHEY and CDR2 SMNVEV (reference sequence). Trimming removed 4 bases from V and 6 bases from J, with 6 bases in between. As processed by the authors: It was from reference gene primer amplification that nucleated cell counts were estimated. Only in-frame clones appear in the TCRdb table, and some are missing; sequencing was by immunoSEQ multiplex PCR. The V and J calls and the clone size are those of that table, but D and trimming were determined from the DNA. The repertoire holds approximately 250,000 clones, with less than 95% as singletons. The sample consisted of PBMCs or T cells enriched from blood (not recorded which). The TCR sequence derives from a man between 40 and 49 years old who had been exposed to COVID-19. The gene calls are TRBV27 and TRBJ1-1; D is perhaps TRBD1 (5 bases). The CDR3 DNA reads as TGTGCCAGCAGTTCAGGGTCTGAAGCTTTCTTT. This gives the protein CASSSGSEAFF.